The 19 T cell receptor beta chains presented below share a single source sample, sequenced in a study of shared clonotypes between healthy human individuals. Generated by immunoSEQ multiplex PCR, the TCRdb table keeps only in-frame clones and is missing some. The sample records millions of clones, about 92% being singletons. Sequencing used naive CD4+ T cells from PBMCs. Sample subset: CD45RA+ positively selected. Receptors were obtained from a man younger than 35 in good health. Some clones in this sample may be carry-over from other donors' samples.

In nucleotides, the CDR3 is TGTGCCAGCAGTGGACAGGGAAGGGACACCGGGGAGCTGTTTTTT. This sequence encodes CASSGQGRDTGELFF. The chain uses TRBV25-1 and TRBJ2-2; 7 nucleotides agree with TRBD1. This CDR3 is built from 15 residues. J lost 3 bases, V lost 4 bases, and 5 bases had no gene match. Looked up from germline, CDR1 is MGHDK and CDR2 is SYGVNS.

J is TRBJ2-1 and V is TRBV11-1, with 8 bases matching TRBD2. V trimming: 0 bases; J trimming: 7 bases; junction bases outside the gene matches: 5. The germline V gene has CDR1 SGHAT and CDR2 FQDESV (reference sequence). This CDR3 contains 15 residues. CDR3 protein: CASSLASGSTNEQFF. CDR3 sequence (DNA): TGTGCCAGCAGCTTAGCAAGCGGGAGTACAAATGAGCAGTTCTTC.

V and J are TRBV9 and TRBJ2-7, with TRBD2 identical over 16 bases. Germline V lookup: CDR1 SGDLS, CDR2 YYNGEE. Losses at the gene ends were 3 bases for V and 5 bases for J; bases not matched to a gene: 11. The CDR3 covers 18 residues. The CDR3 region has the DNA TGTGCCAGCAGCGGCGAGGGACTAGCGGGAGGGCCCTGGGACGAGCAGTACTTC. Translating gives CASSGEGLAGGPWDEQYF. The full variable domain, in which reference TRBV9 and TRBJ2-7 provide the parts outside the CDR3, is DSGVTQTPKHLITATGQRVTLRCSPRSGDLSVYWYQQSLDQGLQFLIQYYNGEERAKGNILERFSAQQFPDLHSELNLSSLELGDSALYFCASSGEGLAGGPWDEQYFGPGTRLTVT.

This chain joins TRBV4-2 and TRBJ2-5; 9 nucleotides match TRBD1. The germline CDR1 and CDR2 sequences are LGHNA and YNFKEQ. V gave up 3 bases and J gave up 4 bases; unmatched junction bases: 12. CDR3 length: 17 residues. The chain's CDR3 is CASSQVITGGAPETQYF. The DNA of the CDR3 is TGTGCCAGCAGCCAGGTAATCACAGGGGGCGCACCAGAGACCCAGTACTTC.

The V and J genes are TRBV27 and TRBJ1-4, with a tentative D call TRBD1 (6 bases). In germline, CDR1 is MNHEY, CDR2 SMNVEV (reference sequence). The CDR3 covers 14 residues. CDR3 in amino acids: CPRGTNKIREKLFF. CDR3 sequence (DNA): TGTCCTCGAGGGACAAACAAAATTCGGGAAAAACTGTTTTTT. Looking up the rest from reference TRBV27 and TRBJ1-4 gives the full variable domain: EAQVTQNPRYLITVTGKKLTVTCSQNMNHEYMSWYRQDPGLGLRQIYYSMNVEVTDKGDVPEGYKVSRKEKRNFPLILESPSPNQTSLYFCPRGTNKIREKLFFGSGTQLSVL.

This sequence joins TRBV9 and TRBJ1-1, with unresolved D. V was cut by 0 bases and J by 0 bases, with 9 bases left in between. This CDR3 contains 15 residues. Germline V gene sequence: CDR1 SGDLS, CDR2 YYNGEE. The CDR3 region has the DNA TGTGCCAGCAGCGTAGACGGGCACTTGAACACTGAAGCTTTCTTT. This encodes CASSVDGHLNTEAFF.

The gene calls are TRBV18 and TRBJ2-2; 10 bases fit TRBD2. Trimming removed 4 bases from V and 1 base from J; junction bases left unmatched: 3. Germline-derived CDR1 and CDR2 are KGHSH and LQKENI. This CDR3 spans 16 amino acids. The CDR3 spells CASSLRTSGNTGELFF. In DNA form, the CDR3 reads TGTGCCAGCTCACTACGGACTAGCGGGAACACCGGGGAGCTGTTTTTT.

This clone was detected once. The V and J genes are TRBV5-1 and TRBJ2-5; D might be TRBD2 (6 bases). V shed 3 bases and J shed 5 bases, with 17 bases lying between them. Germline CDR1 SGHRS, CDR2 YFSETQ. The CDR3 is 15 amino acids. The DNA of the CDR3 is TGCGCCAGCAGCTCCGCCGGGGGTCTGGGGGAGACCCAGTACTTC. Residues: CASSSAGGLGETQYF.

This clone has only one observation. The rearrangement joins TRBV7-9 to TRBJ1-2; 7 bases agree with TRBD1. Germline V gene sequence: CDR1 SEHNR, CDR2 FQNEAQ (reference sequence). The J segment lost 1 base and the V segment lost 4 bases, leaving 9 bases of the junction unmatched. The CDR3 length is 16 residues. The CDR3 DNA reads TGTGCCAGCAGCTATTCCGGACAGGTTGATAACTATGGCTACACCTTC. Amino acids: CASSYSGQVDNYGYTF.

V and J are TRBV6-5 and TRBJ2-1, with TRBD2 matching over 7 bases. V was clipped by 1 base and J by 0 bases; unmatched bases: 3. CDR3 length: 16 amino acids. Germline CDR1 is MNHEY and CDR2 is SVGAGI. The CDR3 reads CASSYYSGHSYNEQFF. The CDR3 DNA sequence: TGTGCCAGCAGTTACTATAGCGGGCACTCCTACAATGAGCAGTTCTTC.

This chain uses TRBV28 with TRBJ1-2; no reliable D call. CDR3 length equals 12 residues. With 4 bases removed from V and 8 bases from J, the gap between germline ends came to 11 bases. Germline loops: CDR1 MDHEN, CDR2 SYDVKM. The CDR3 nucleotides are TGTGCCAGCAGTTCGGCCACGGAGGGCTACACCTTC. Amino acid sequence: CASSSATEGYTF.

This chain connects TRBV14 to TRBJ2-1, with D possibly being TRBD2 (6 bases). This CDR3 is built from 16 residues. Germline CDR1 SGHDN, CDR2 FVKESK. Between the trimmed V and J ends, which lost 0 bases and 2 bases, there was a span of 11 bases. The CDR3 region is CASSQDRGNPYNEQFF. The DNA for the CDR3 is TGTGCCAGCAGCCAAGATCGCGGGAACCCCTACAATGAGCAGTTCTTC.

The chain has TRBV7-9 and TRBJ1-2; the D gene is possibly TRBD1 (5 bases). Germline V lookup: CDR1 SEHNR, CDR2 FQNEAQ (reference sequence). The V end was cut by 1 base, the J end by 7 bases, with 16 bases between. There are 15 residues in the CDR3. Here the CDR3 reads CASSLGGQGGLGYTF. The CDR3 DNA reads TGTGCCAGCAGCTTAGGCGGCCAGGGAGGACTTGGCTACACCTTC.

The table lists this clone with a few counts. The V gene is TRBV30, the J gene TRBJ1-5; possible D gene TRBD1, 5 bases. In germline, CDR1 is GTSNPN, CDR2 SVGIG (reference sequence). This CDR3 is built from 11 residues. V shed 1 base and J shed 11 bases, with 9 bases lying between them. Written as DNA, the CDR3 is TGTGCCTGGAGTGGGGACTCAGCCCAGCATTTT. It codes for CAWSGDSAQHF.

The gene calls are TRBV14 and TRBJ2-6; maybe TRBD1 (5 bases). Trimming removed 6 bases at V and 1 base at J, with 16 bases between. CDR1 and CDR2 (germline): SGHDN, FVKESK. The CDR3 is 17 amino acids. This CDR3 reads CASSPRVFGSGANVLTF. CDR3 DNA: TGTGCCAGCAGTCCCAGGGTGTTTGGGTCTGGGGCCAACGTCCTGACTTTC. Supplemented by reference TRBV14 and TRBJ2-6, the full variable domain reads EAGVTQFPSHSVIEKGQTVTLRCDPISGHDNLYWYRRVMGKEIKFLLHFVKESKQDESGMPNNRFLAERTGGTYSTLKVQPAELEDSGVYFCASSPRVFGSGANVLTFGAGSRLTVL.

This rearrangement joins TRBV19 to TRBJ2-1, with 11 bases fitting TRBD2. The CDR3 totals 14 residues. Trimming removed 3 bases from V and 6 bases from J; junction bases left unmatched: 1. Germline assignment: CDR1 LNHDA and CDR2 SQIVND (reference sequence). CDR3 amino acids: CASSISGGGNEQFF. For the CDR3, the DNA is TGTGCCAGTAGTATTAGCGGGGGGGGCAATGAGCAGTTCTTC.

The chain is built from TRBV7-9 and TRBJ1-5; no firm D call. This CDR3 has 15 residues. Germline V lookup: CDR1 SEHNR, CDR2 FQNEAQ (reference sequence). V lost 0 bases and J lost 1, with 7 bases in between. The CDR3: CASSLALDSNQPQHF. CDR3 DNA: TGTGCCAGCAGCTTAGCGTTGGACAGCAATCAGCCCCAGCATTTT.

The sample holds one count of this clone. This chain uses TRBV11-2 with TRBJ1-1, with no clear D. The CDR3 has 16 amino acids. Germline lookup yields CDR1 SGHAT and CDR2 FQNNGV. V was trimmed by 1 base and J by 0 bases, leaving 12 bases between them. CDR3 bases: TGTGCCAGCAGCTTAGGTTTTTGGGATATGAACACTGAAGCTTTCTTT. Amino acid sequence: CASSLGFWDMNTEAFF.

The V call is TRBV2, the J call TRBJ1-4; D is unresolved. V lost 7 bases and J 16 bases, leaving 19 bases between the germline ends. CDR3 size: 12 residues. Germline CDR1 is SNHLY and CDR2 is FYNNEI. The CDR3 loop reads CASNYLPGRRFF. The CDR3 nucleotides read TGTGCCAGCAACTATCTCCCAGGTCGACGGTTTTTT.